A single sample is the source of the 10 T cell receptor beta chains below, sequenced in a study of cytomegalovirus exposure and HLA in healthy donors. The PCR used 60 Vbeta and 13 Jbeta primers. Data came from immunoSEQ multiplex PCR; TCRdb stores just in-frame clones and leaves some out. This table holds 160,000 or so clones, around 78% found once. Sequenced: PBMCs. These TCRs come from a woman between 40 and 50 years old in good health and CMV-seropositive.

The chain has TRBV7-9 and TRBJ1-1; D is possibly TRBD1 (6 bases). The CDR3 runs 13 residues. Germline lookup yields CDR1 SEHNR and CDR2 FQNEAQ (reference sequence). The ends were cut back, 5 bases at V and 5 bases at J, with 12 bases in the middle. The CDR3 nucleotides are TGTGCCAGCAGCGGGGACAAACCTACTGAAGCTTTCTTT. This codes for CASSGDKPTEAFF.

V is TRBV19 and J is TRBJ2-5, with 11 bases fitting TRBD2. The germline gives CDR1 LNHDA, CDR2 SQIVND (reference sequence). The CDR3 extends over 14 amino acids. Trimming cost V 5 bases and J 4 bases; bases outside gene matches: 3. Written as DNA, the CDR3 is TGTGCCAGTAGTCCTAGCGGGGGGACAGAGACCCAGTACTTC. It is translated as CASSPSGGTETQYF.

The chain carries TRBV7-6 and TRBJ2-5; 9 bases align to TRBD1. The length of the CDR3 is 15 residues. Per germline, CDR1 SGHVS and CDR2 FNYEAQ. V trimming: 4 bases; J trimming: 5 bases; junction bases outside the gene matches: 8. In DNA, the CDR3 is TGTGCCAGCAGCTACTACCGGGACAGGGTTGAGACCCAGTACTTC. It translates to CASSYYRDRVETQYF.

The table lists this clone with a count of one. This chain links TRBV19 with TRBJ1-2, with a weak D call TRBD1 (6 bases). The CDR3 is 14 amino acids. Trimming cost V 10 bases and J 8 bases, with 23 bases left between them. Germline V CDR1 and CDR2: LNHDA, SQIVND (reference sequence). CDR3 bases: TGTGCCACAAGAGCGGCCTGGGGGCTGGGAGGCTACACCTTC. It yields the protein CATRAAWGLGGYTF. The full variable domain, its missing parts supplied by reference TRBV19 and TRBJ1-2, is DGGITQSPKYLFRKEGQNVTLSCEQNLNHDAMYWYRQDPGQGLRLIYYSQIVNDFQKGDIAEGYSVSREKKESFPLTVTSAQKNPTAFYLCATRAAWGLGGYTFGSGTRLTVV.

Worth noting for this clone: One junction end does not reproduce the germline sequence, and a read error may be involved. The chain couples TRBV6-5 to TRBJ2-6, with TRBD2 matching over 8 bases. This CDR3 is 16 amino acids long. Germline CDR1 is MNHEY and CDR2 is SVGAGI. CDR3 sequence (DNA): TGTGCCAGCAGTTACGGCGGGGGGTCTGGGGCCAACGGCCTGACTTTC. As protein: CASSYGGGSGANGLTF.

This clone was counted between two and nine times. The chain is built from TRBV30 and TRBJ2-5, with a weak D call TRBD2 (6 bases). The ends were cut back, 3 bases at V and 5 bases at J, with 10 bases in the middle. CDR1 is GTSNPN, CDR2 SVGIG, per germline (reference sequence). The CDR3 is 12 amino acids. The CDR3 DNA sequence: TGTGCCTGGAGCCTAGCGACGGAGACCCAGTACTTC. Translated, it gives CAWSLATETQYF. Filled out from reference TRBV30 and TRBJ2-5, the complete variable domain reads SQTIHQWPATLVQPVGSPLSLECTVEGTSNPNLYWYRQAAGRGLQLLFYSVGIGQISSEVPQNLSASRPQDRQFILSSKKLLLSDSGFYLCAWSLATETQYFGPGTRLLVL.

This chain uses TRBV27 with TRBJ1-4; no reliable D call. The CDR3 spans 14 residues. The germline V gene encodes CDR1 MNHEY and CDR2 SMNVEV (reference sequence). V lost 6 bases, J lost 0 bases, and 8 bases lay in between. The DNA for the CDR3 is TGTGCCAGCAGGCTGATAGCAACTAATGAAAAACTGTTTTTT. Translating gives CASRLIATNEKLFF.

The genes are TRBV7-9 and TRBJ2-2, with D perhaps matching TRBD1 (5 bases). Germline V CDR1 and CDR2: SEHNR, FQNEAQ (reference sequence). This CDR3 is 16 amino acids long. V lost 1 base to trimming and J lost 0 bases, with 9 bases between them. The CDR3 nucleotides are TGTGCCAGCAGCTTAGTCCCGACAGCGAACACCGGGGAGCTGTTTTTT. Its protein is CASSLVPTANTGELFF.

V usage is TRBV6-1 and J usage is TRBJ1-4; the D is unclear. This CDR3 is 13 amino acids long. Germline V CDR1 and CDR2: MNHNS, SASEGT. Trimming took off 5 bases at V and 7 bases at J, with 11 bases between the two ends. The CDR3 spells CASSIVLGEKLFF. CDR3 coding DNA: TGTGCCAGCAGTATCGTCCTCGGTGAAAAACTGTTTTTT.

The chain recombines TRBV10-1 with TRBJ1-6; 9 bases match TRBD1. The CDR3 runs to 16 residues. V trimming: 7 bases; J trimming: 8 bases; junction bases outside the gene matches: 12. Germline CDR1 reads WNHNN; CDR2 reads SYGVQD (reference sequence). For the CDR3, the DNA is TGCGCCAGCATCATGACTCCGGGACAGGGATATTCACCCCTCCACTTT. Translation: CASIMTPGQGYSPLHF.